This TCR beta chain was recovered during a study of technical replicates of blood from a few donors. The assay was immunoSEQ multiplex PCR, and TCRdb's table has in-frame clones only and misses some. The sample contains about 80,000 clones, roughly 90% of which appear only once. The TCR comes from a human donor in good health. The sequencing sample was made of T cells isolated from PBMCs.

The CDR3 DNA follows: TGTGCCAGCAGAAAGAACAGGGGGATCTACGAGCAGTACTTC. Translating gives CASRKNRGIYEQYF. The J gene is TRBJ2-7, the V gene TRBV2; 8 nucleotides agree with TRBD1. CDR1 is SNHLY, CDR2 FYNNEI, per germline. J gave up 3 bases and V 6 bases, and 7 bases lay outside the gene matches. The CDR3 spans 14 residues.